These T cell receptor beta chains were read from a single sample in a study of T-cell reconstitution after alpha-beta-depleted transplantation in children. From the PCR reads, TCRdb called clonotypes with MiXCR, one entry per CDR3 protein. Of around 500,000 distinct CDR3 sequences in the sample, around 13% were seen once. The sequences come from PBMCs from the stem cell graft donor, collected from the stem cell graft. All receptors derive from a human donor who donated a stem cell graft to a child with combined immunodeficiency. CDR3s include the opening cysteine and the closing phenylalanine or tryptophan. The D gene is left open where the match is weak. Where a row states a size, it is once, few, many or the class of an expanded clone; other rows omit it.

V gene,CDR3 length,D gene,clone size,J gene,CDR3 protein,CDR3 DNA
TRBV24-1,14,TRBD1,many,TRBJ1-1,CATSDGTGGTEAFF,TGTGCCACCAGTGATGGGACAGGGGGCACTGAAGCTTTCTTT
TRBV15,20,TRBD2,-,TRBJ2-7,CATSRDRAGDVAGVGYEQYF,TGTGCCACCAGCAGAGATAGGGCAGGGGACGTAGCGGGAGTTGGATACGAGCAGTACTTC
TRBV28,13,TRBD1,many,TRBJ1-3,CASSFRGTDTIYF,TGTGCCAGCAGTTTTCGGGGGACAGACACCATATATTTT
TRBV29-1,13,-,many,TRBJ2-7,CSVGTGSSYEQYF,TGCAGCGTCGGAACGGGAAGCTCCTACGAGCAGTACTTC
TRBV25-1,10,-,-,TRBJ1-2,CASSEWGYTF,TGTGCCAGCAGTGAATGGGGCTACACCTTC
TRBV29-1,13,-,many,TRBJ2-5,CSVELRNQETQYF,TGCAGCGTTGAATTGCGCAACCAAGAGACCCAGTACTTC
TRBV7-9,14,-,many,TRBJ2-3,CASSFGGPTDTQYF,TGTGCCAGCAGCTTCGGAGGGCCGACAGATACGCAGTATTTT
TRBV24-1,17,TRBD2,few,TRBJ2-1,CATSDPQLAGGANEQFF,TGTGCCACCAGTGATCCCCAACTAGCGGGAGGGGCCAATGAGCAGTTCTTC
TRBV27,14,-,many,TRBJ2-2,CASSRRTGTGELFF,TGTGCCAGCAGTCGCCGGACCGGGACCGGGGAGCTGTTTTTT
TRBV15,15,TRBD2,few,TRBJ2-5,CATSLNTGLARAQYF,TGTGCCACCAGTCTTAACACGGGACTAGCAAGGGCCCAGTACTTC
TRBV12-3/TRBV12-4,16,TRBD2,few,TRBJ2-3,CASSGTSGARRDTQYF,TGTGCCAGCAGTGGGACTAGCGGAGCCCGGCGAGATACGCAGTATTTT
TRBV12-3/TRBV12-4,15,TRBD2,many,TRBJ2-1,CASSLGASGYNEQFF,TGTGCCAGCAGTTTAGGGGCTAGCGGATACAATGAGCAGTTCTTC
TRBV20-1,14,TRBD2,-,TRBJ2-1,CSAPTSGNYNEQFF,TGCAGTGCTCCTACTAGCGGAAACTACAATGAGCAGTTCTTC
TRBV27,15,-,many,TRBJ2-2,CASSYSTGNTGELFF,TGTGCCAGCAGTTACTCGACAGGGAACACCGGGGAGCTGTTTTTT